These 23 T cell receptor beta chains were all obtained from the same sample, sequenced in a study of OX40 agonist ivuxolimab in advanced cancers. The method was immunoSEQ multiplex PCR; TCRdb's version includes in-frame clones alone and lacks a portion of them. Here the sample spans about 80,000 clones, about nine tenths being singletons. The sequencing here drew on CD4+ or CD8+ T cells sorted from blood, taken in a trial of the OX40 agonist ivuxolimab. These receptors came from an adult with an advanced solid tumor such as melanoma, head and neck, liver or kidney cancer.

The chain links TRBV5-6 to TRBJ2-7; D is undetermined. The CDR3 is 14 residues long. Germline CDR1 is SGHDT and CDR2 is YYEEEE. The ends were cut back, 1 base at V and 4 bases at J, with 12 bases in the middle. The CDR3 nucleotides read TGTGCCAGCAGCTTGTTGTCTCTACCGTACGAGCAGTACTTC. This codes for CASSLLSLPYEQYF.

The rearrangement uses TRBV7-5 and TRBJ1-3. TRBV7-5 is a known pseudogene. The CDR3 runs 13 residues. Here the CDR3 DNA reads TGTGTCAGTCGCGGGGGGCCTGGAAACACCATATATTTT. Residues: CVSRGGPGNTIYF.

The V call is TRBV6-6, the J call TRBJ1-5, with 7 bases lining up with TRBD1. CDR3 size: 12 residues. Germline CDR1 reads MNHNY; CDR2 reads SVGAGI (reference sequence). V lost 7 bases and J lost 6; bases outside the gene matches: 3. CDR3 in amino acids: CASTTGAQPQHF. The CDR3 DNA is TGTGCCAGCACTACAGGGGCTCAGCCCCAGCATTTT.

This clone was recorded a few times. The chain carries TRBV18 and TRBJ2-3; D is possibly TRBD1 (6 bases). The V gene lost 2 bases and the J gene lost 2 bases, with 11 bases spanning the gap. This CDR3 has 15 amino acids. Germline V gene sequence: CDR1 KGHSH, CDR2 LQKENI. CDR3 residues: CASSPTGTTTDTQYF. In DNA form, the CDR3 reads TGTGCCAGCTCACCAACCGGGACAACCACAGATACGCAGTATTTT.

This clone was seen a single time. The genes are TRBV11-2 and TRBJ1-3; 8 nucleotides align to TRBD1. CDR1 SGHAT and CDR2 FQNNGV come from the germline V gene. This CDR3 is 15 amino acids long. The trim removed 3 bases at V and 6 bases at J, leaving 7 bases unmatched. CDR3 protein: CASSLTGVGANTIYF. CDR3 DNA sequence: TGTGCCAGCAGCTTGACAGGGGTCGGGGCAAACACCATATATTTT.

This rearrangement joins TRBV19 to TRBJ2-1; D unclear. CDR1 is LNHDA and CDR2 is SQIVND in the germline V gene (reference sequence). This CDR3 is 17 amino acids long. V lost 1 base and J 0 bases, leaving 13 bases between the germline ends. The CDR3 nucleotides are TGTGCCAGTAGTATAGCTGTTAGCTATAGCTCCTACAATGAGCAGTTCTTC. It translates to CASSIAVSYSSYNEQFF.

This sequence joins TRBV9 and TRBJ1-3; D gene unclear. The CDR3 has 13 amino acids. Trimming removed 2 bases at V and 4 bases at J, with 7 bases between. Germline V gives CDR1 SGDLS, CDR2 YYNGEE. CDR3 region: CASSVSRGNTIYF. CDR3 DNA: TGTGCCAGCAGCGTTAGTCGCGGAAACACCATATATTTT. Full variable domain (remainder filled in from reference TRBV9 and TRBJ1-3): DSGVTQTPKHLITATGQRVTLRCSPRSGDLSVYWYQQSLDQGLQFLIQYYNGEERAKGNILERFSAQQFPDLHSELNLSSLELGDSALYFCASSVSRGNTIYFGEGSWLTVV.

Turning to this clone: The junction departs from the called germline gene at one end, perhaps through a read error. The rearrangement joins TRBV18 to TRBJ2-2, with TRBD1 matching 7 bases. Germline V lookup: CDR1 KGHSH, CDR2 LQKENI. The CDR3 extends over 18 amino acids. The CDR3 sequence is CASTPRQGSPYNTGELFF. The CDR3 region has the DNA TGTGCCAGCACACCTCGACAGGGCTCTCCTTACAACACCGGGGAGCTGTTTTTT.

The CDR3 spells CASSNDRVTGNTIYF. DNA for the CDR3: TGTGCCAGCAGCAACGACAGGGTTACTGGAAACACCATATATTTT. The chain employs TRBV5-5 and TRBJ1-3; 7 bases agree with TRBD1. CDR1 is SGHKS and CDR2 is YYEKEE in the germline V gene (reference sequence). V trimming: 4 bases; J trimming: 2 bases; junction bases outside the gene matches: 6. The CDR3 sequence is 15 residues long.

The V and J genes are TRBV29-1 and TRBJ1-2, with TRBD1 identical over 7 bases. CDR3 length: 13 residues. Germline CDR1 is SQVTM and CDR2 is ANQGSEA. Losses at the gene ends were 6 bases for V and 8 bases for J; bases not matched to a gene: 12. DNA of the CDR3: TGCAGCGTCATACAGGGGAACGCTATGGGCTACACCTTC. It encodes CSVIQGNAMGYTF.

This chain uses TRBV7-6 with TRBJ1-4, with 12 bases that match TRBD1. The J segment lost 1 base and the V segment lost 6 bases, leaving 3 bases of the junction unmatched. The CDR3 runs 16 residues. Per the germline V gene, CDR1 is SGHVS and CDR2 is FNYEAQ. The CDR3 DNA reads TGTGCCAGCAGGAGGGACAGGGGGCAAACTAATGAAAAACTGTTTTTT. Protein product: CASRRDRGQTNEKLFF.

This clone has only one observation. The J gene is TRBJ2-2, the V gene TRBV4-1, with D perhaps TRBD2 (6 bases). This CDR3 contains 14 residues. Germline CDR1 and CDR2: MGHRA and YSYEKL. V dropped 3 bases and J dropped 7 bases, with 12 bases sitting between them. The CDR3 DNA sequence: TGCGCCAGCAGCCACGGGACTTTTAGCGGGGAGCTGTTTTTT. It codes for CASSHGTFSGELFF.

The chain couples TRBV5-6 to TRBJ2-6; no firm D call. V was pared by 4 bases and J by 3 bases, with 8 bases between. CDR1 SGHDT and CDR2 YYEEEE come from the germline V gene. The CDR3 extends over 14 amino acids. The CDR3 DNA reads TGTGCCAGCAGCCCGCCTGGTGGGGCCAACGTCCTGACTTTC. Residues: CASSPPGGANVLTF. Variable domain in full (rest from reference TRBV5-6 and TRBJ2-6): DAGVTQSPTHLIKTRGQQVTLRCSPKSGHDTVSWYQQALGQGPQFIFQYYEEEERQRGNFPDRFSGHQFPNYSSELNVNALLLGDSALYLCASSPPGGANVLTFGAGSRLTVL.

The rearrangement joins TRBV11-3 to TRBJ2-1, with D possibly being TRBD2 (6 bases). V gave up 5 bases and J gave up 1 base, with 12 bases separating them. In germline, CDR1 is SGHNT, CDR2 YENEEA. The CDR3 sequence is 15 residues long. CDR3 bases: TGTGCCAGCAGCCCCTCCCGGGGGTCCTACAATGAGCAGTTCTTC. This encodes CASSPSRGSYNEQFF.

The chain uses TRBV28 and TRBJ2-1; D not certain. The CDR3 contains 11 residues. V dropped 7 bases and J dropped 4 bases, with 5 bases sitting between them. Germline V gives CDR1 MDHEN, CDR2 SYDVKM. CDR3 protein: CASKSYNEQFF. The CDR3 bases are TGTGCCAGCAAGAGTTACAATGAGCAGTTCTTC.

This chain connects TRBV6-1 to TRBJ2-1, with D perhaps TRBD2 (6 bases). The CDR3 consists of 15 residues. The germline V gene has CDR1 MNHNS and CDR2 SASEGT. Trimming shortened V by 0 bases and J by 5 bases, and 11 bases separated the two germline ends. CDR3 nucleotides: TGTGCCAGCAGTGAAGCGGAGACTAGGGACAATGAGCAGTTCTTC. This encodes CASSEAETRDNEQFF.

V usage is TRBV6-5 and J usage is TRBJ2-2, with D tentatively TRBD2 (5 bases). The CDR3 has 16 residues. With 2 bases removed from V and 5 bases from J, the gap between germline ends came to 15 bases. The V gene's germline CDR1 is MNHEY and CDR2 SVGAGI. This chain's CDR3 is CASSYGRSGRTGELFF. CDR3 DNA sequence: TGTGCCAGCAGTTACGGAAGGAGCGGAAGAACCGGGGAGCTGTTTTTT.

V usage is TRBV5-8 and J usage is TRBJ2-3; no clear D gene. CDR3 size: 13 residues. V gave up 4 bases and J gave up 2 bases, with 8 bases separating them. Germline assignment: CDR1 SGHTS and CDR2 YDEGEE. CDR3 protein: CASSLRPTDTQYF. In DNA, the CDR3 is TGTGCCAGCAGCCTCAGGCCCACAGATACGCAGTATTTT.

V is TRBV28 and J is TRBJ1-4, with TRBD1 identical over 8 bases. V trimming: 4 bases; J trimming: 6 bases; junction bases outside the gene matches: 7. The germline CDR1 and CDR2 sequences are MDHEN and SYDVKM. The CDR3 covers 15 residues. CDR3 coding DNA: TGTGCCAGCAGTTGGGCGGGACAGGAGGATGAAAAACTGTTTTTT. Protein: CASSWAGQEDEKLFF.

The chain combines TRBV20-1 with TRBJ2-3, with 8 bases identical to TRBD2. The germline V gene has CDR1 DFQATT and CDR2 SNEGSKA (reference sequence). The V gene end was trimmed by 6 bases and the J gene end by 6 bases; junction bases not matched to a gene: 2. The CDR3 extends over 11 amino acids. In DNA form, the CDR3 reads TGCAGTGCAACGGGGGGGGATACGCAGTATTTT. Protein sequence: CSATGGDTQYF.

The chain is built from TRBV5-5 and TRBJ2-4; D may be TRBD1 or TRBD2 (5 bases each). The CDR3 runs 16 residues. Looked up from germline, CDR1 is SGHKS and CDR2 is YYEKEE (reference sequence). With 4 bases removed from V and 0 bases from J, the gap between germline ends came to 14 bases. For the CDR3, the DNA is TGTGCCAGCAGCCGGGACCAATTATTAGCCAAAAACATTCAGTACTTC. Translated, it gives CASSRDQLLAKNIQYF.

The chain carries TRBV5-6 and TRBJ1-5; tentative D call: TRBD1 (5 bases). The CDR3 loop spans 15 amino acids. V was trimmed by 0 bases and J by 0 bases, leaving 7 bases between them. The germline CDR1 and CDR2 sequences are SGHDT and YYEEEE. The CDR3 sequence is CASSLEGSSNQPQHF. In DNA form, the CDR3 reads TGTGCCAGCAGCTTGGAGGGGTCTAGCAATCAGCCCCAGCATTTT.

This chain uses TRBV5-1 with TRBJ1-5; D is uncertain. The V and J ends lost 2 bases and 3 bases respectively, with 6 bases between them. CDR3 length equals 13 residues. Germline V gene data show CDR1 as SGHRS and CDR2 as YFSETQ. The CDR3 loop reads CASSLDPNQPQHF. DNA for the CDR3: TGCGCCAGCAGCTTAGACCCCAATCAGCCCCAGCATTTT.